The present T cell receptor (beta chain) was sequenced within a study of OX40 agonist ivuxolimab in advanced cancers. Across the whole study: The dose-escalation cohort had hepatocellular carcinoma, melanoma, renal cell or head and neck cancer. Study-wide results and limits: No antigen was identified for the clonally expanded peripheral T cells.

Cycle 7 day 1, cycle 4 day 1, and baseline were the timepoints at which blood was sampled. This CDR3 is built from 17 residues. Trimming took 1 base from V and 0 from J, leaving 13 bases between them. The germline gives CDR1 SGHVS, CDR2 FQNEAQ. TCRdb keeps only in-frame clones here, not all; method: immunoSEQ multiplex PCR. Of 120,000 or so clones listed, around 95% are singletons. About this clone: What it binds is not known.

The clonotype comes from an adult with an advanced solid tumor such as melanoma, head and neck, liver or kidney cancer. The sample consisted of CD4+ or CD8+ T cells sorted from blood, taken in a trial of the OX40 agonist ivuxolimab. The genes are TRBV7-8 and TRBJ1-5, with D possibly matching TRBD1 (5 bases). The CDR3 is CASSLVATAYSNQPQHF. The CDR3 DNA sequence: TGTGCCAGCAGCTTAGTAGCGACAGCGTATAGCAATCAGCCCCAGCATTTT. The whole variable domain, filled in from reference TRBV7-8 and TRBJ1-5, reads GAGVSQSPRYKVAKRGQDVALRCDPISGHVSLFWYQQALGQGPEFLTYFQNEAQLDKSGLPSDRFFAERPEGSVSTLKIQRTQQEDSAVYLCASSLVATAYSNQPQHFGDGTRLSIL.